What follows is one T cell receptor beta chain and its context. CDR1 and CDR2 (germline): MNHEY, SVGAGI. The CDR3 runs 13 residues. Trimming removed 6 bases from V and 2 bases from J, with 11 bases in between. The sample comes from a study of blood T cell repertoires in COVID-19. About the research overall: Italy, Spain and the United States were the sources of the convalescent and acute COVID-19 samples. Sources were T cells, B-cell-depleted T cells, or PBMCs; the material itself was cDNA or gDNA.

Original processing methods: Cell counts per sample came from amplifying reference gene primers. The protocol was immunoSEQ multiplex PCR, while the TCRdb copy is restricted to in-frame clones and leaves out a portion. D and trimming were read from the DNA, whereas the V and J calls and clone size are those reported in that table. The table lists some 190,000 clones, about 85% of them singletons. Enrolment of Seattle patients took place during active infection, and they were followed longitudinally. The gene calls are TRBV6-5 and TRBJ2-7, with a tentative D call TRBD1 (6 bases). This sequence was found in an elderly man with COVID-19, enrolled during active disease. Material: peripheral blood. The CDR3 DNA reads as TGTGCCAGCAGCCCCACAGGGCCCTACGAGCAGTACTTC. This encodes CASSPTGPYEQYF.